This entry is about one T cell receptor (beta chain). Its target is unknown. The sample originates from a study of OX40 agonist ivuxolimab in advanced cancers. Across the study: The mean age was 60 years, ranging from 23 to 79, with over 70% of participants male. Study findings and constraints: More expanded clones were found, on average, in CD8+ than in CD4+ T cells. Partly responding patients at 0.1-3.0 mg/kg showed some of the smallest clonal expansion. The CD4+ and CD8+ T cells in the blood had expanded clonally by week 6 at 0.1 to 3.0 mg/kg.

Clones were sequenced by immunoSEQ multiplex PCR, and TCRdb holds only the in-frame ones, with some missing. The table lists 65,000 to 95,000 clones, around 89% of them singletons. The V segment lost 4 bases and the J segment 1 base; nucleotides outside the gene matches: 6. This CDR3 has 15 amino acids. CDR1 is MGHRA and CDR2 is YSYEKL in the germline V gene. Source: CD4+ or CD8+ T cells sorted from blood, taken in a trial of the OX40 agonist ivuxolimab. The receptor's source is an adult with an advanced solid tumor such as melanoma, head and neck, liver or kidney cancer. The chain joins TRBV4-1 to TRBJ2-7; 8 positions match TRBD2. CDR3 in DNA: TGCGCCAGCAGCCCCGGCGGCGGGAGGTCCTACGAGCAGTACTTC. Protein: CASSPGGGRSYEQYF.